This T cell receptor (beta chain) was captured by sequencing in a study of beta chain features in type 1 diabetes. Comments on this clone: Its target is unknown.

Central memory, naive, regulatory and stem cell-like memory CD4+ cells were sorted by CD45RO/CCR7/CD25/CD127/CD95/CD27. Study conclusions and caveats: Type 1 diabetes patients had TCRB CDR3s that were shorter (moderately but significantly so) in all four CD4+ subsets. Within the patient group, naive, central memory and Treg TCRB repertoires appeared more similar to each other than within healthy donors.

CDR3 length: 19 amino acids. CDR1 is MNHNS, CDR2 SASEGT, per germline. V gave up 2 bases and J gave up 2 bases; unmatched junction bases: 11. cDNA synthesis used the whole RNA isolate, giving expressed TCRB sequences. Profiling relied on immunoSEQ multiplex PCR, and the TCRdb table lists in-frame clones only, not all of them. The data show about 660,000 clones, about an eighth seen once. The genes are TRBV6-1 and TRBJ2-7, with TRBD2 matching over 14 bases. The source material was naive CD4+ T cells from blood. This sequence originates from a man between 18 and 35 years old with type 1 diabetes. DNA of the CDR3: TGTGCCAGCAGTGAAAAGAGGACTAGCGGGGGGCAACTCCCCTACGAGCAGTACTTC. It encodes CASSEKRTSGGQLPYEQYF.